This paragraph reports one T cell receptor (beta chain). Its cognate antigen is unknown. Purity exceeded 98% in all sorted populations. The germline CDR1 and CDR2 sequences are SGHRS and YFSETQ. Trimming shortened V by 9 bases and J by 0 bases, and 12 bases separated the two germline ends. The CDR3 has 13 amino acids. The authors reverse transcribed all of the isolated RNA, so sequencing captured expressed TCRB transcripts. Assay: immunoSEQ multiplex PCR; the TCRdb copy retains only in-frame clones and omits some. The data contain fewer than 300,000 clones, approximately 10% of them seen just once; the ten biggest clones take up around 0.017%. These data are taken from a study of beta chain features in type 1 diabetes. Study at large: Healthy donors and patients showed comparable age, gender and cell yields. Overall study results and limits: Any role of HLA type in TCRB rearrangement remained unresolved here. When Type 1 diabetes patients were examined, their TCRB CDR3s proved moderately but significantly shorter in all four CD4+ subsets. Although PCR might favor shorter templates, it would do so equally in patients and controls.

This sequence joins TRBV5-1 and TRBJ2-5; D is undetermined. The clonotype originates from a man aged 30 to 45 with type 1 diabetes. The sequencing sample was made of naive CD4+ T cells from blood. Written as DNA, the CDR3 is TGCGCCACCTCTGGCACGTACCAAGAGACCCAGTACTTC. Its translation is CATSGTYQETQYF.